This T cell receptor beta chain comes out of a study of blood T cell repertoires in COVID-19. Study as a whole: T cells, B-cell-depleted T cells, or PBMCs provided the cDNA or gDNA that served as material.

Original methodology: Counts of nucleated cells, estimated from reference gene primer amplification, were obtained. The data were produced by immunoSEQ multiplex PCR, yet TCRdb's version contains in-frame clones alone and is incomplete. D and trimming come from the DNA, and the V and J calls and clone size come from that table. Of roughly 99,000 clones in the sample, 88% were seen once. The ends lost 4 bases at V and 8 bases at J; junction bases unmatched: 10. The CDR3 loop spans 15 amino acids. Germline-derived CDR1 and CDR2 are MDHEN and SYDVKM. Specimen: peripheral blood. The chain couples TRBV28 to TRBJ1-2; 10 bases align to TRBD1. The origin of this receptor is a man over 45 with active or convalescent COVID-19. The CDR3 spells CASSSPTGTGDGYTF. CDR3 DNA sequence: TGTGCCAGCAGTTCGCCTACCGGGACAGGGGACGGCTACACCTTC.